This TCR beta chain was captured in a study of post-analysis software for immune sequencing data. Across the study: Patients with relapsing-remitting, secondary progressive and progressive-relapsing multiple sclerosis courses were all represented.

Details on this clonotype: Its antigen is currently unknown.

Built from TCR beta cDNA, the libraries had unique molecular identifiers in them. MiXCR was run by TCRdb on the PCR reads, yielding one entry per CDR3 protein. The sample yields 600,000 to 700,000 distinct CDR3 sequences, over 45% seen once. Germline loops: CDR1 MNHEY, CDR2 SVGAGI. CDR3 size: 14 residues. The V end was cut by 6 bases, the J end by 8 bases, with 17 bases between. Study-level results: Compared with controls, patients had more of roughly five TRBV segments, including TRBV5-6, TRBV5-1 and TRBV20-1. Pronounced co-clustering by F measure was evident among identically batched samples. Significantly lower normalized Chao1 diversity was seen in multiple sclerosis patients than in controls.

This chain joins TRBV6-5 and TRBJ2-1, with D unresolved. This clonotype originated in a girl aged 2 to 10 with multiple sclerosis. The specimen sequenced was blood. The CDR3: CASSFSDASYEQFF. The DNA of the CDR3 is TGTGCCAGCAGCTTCTCCGACGCGTCGTATGAGCAGTTCTTC.